Detailed here is one T cell receptor (beta chain). TCRbeta library preparation incorporated unique molecular identifiers. MiXCR was run by TCRdb on the PCR reads, yielding one entry per CDR3 protein. The sample yields some 500,000 distinct CDR3 sequences, 18% seen once. This sample was included in a study of T-cell reconstitution after alpha-beta-depleted transplantation in children. V gave up 5 bases and J gave up 1 base; unmatched junction bases: 6. The CDR3 contains 16 residues. The germline CDR1 and CDR2 sequences are SGHVS and FQNEAQ. The sample was PBMCs from the stem cell graft donor, taken from the stem cell graft. The chain recombines TRBV7-8 with TRBJ2-1; 9 bases are shared with TRBD1. This clonotype was sampled from a human donor who donated a stem cell graft to a child with acute lymphoblastic leukemia. The DNA for the CDR3 is TGTGCCAGCAGCCGCCGGACAGGGGTGTCCTACAATGAGCAGTTCTTC. Amino acids: CASSRRTGVSYNEQFF.